Described below is a single T cell receptor (beta chain) sequence and its context. The CDR3 spans 16 residues. Germline CDR1 and CDR2: MNHEY and SVGEGT. The V gene end was trimmed by 5 bases and the J gene end by 7 bases; junction bases not matched to a gene: 15. The sample belongs to a study of control samples from healthy donors and cancer patients. Generated by immunoSEQ multiplex PCR, the TCRdb table keeps only in-frame clones and is missing some. This table has around 68,000 clones, approximately 88% appearing once. Sample: PBMCs. The chain employs TRBV6-2 or TRBV6-3 and TRBJ2-7; 9 bases are a match to TRBD2. This TCR derives from a woman aged 45 to 65 with lung cancer. This CDR3 reads CASSLSPGGGAWEQYF. The CDR3 DNA reads as TGTGCCAGCAGTCTCAGTCCCGGCGGGGGGGCGTGGGAGCAGTACTTC.